This T cell receptor beta chain was observed in a study of control samples from healthy donors and cancer patients. Trimming cost V 3 bases and J 1 base; bases outside gene matches: 2. CDR1 and CDR2 from the germline V gene are ENHRY and SYGVKD. The CDR3 runs 15 residues. Assay: immunoSEQ multiplex PCR; the TCRdb copy retains only in-frame clones and omits some. The table records about 88,000 clones, about 92% of them present only once. The clonotype was recovered from a man between 18 and 29 years old in good health. This chain joins TRBV10-3 and TRBJ2-2; TRBD1 aligns across 7 bases. The source material was blood. As DNA, the CDR3 is TGTGCCATCAGTGACAGGGACAGGAACACCGGGGAGCTGTTTTTT. As protein: CAISDRDRNTGELFF.